The 21 T cell receptor beta chains presented below share a single source sample, sequenced in a study of glioma-infiltrating T cells. The iRepertoire nested amplicon-rescue multiplex PCR amplified TCR alpha and beta CDR3s from RNA. TCRdb re-called the multiplex PCR reads through MiXCR, storing one row per CDR3 protein. The sample consists of approximately 400,000 distinct CDR3 sequences, 35% to 45% of them appearing once. Sequenced material: glioma tissue, nonneoplastic brain tissue, or PBMCs (not recorded which). These receptors were obtained from a human donor with low-grade glioma or glioblastoma, undergoing nonglioma brain surgery, or in good health (not recorded which).

Many counts were recorded for this clonotype. The chain is built from TRBV6-6 and TRBJ2-7; D remains unclear. Trimming stripped 2 bases from V and 7 bases from J, with 12 bases between. The length of the CDR3 is 13 residues. Germline CDR1 is MNHNY and CDR2 is SVGAGI (reference sequence). CDR3 in amino acids: CASSYVGPREQYF. DNA of the CDR3: TGTGCCAGCAGTTACGTAGGACCCAGGGAGCAGTACTTC.

This clonotype was seen repeatedly, ten times or more. The chain couples TRBV28 to TRBJ1-1; D perhaps matches TRBD1 (5 bases). The V gene lost 6 bases and the J gene lost 9 bases, with 11 bases spanning the gap. CDR3 length: 11 residues. Germline V lookup: CDR1 MDHEN, CDR2 SYDVKM. CDR3 in amino acids: CASRKQEKAFF. The CDR3 DNA reads TGTGCCAGCAGAAAACAGGAGAAAGCTTTCTTT.

Many counts were recorded for this clonotype. The chain joins TRBV27 to TRBJ2-7, with TRBD2 identical over 11 bases. Germline CDR1 MNHEY, CDR2 SMNVEV (reference sequence). Losses at the gene ends were 1 base for V and 7 bases for J; bases not matched to a gene: 6. The CDR3 consists of 15 residues. The DNA of the CDR3 is TGTGCCAGCAGTTTATTAGCGGGAGGGCCTAGAGAGCAGTACTTC. Translating it yields CASSLLAGGPREQYF.

A note on this clonotype: This may come from a read error, since a much larger clone is one base off. The CDR3 carries no conserved terminal phenylalanine or tryptophan, so it likely arises from a read error. The rearrangement joins TRBV28 to TRBJ1-4; TRBD1 is a possible D gene (5 bases). The CDR3 covers 14 residues. The germline CDR1 and CDR2 sequences are MDHEN and SYDVKM. V was pared by 6 bases and J by 2 bases, with 10 bases between. This chain's CDR3 is CASSLGLTNEKLFY. In nucleotides, the CDR3 is TGTGCCAGCAGCTTGGGACTGACTAATGAAAAACTGTTTTAT.

On this clonotype itself: Compared with germline, one end of the junction differs, possibly owing to a read error. The chain employs TRBV4-2 and TRBJ2-7; D is undetermined. Per the germline V gene, CDR1 is LGHNA and CDR2 is YNFKEQ. CDR3 size: 15 residues. CDR3 DNA sequence: TGTGCCAGCAGCCAAGGGGCTCGGAGCTCCTACGAGCAGCACTTC. Protein: CASSQGARSSYEQHF.

The chain recombines TRBV15 with TRBJ2-7; the D gene is possibly TRBD1 (6 bases). CDR1 is LNHNV and CDR2 is YYDKDF in the germline V gene (reference sequence). The CDR3 spans 13 residues. The V gene lost 5 bases and the J gene lost 5 bases, with 13 bases spanning the gap. The CDR3 loop is CATSEPQGNEQYF. CDR3 DNA sequence: TGTGCCACCAGCGAACCCCAGGGGAACGAGCAGTACTTC.

This clonotype was seen at least ten times. The gene calls are TRBV20-1 and TRBJ1-1, with 7 bases matching TRBD1. Germline CDR1 and CDR2: DFQATT and SNEGSKA (reference sequence). V trimming: 5 bases; J trimming: 0 bases; junction bases outside the gene matches: 0. This CDR3 has 12 residues. The CDR3 DNA follows: TGCAGTGCTGACAGGGTGAACACTGAAGCTTTCTTT. It is translated as CSADRVNTEAFF.

This clonotype came up once. The junction differs from germline at one of its ends, possibly a read error. J is TRBJ1-5 and V is TRBV20-1; TRBD1 matches at 7 bases. The CDR3 runs to 12 residues. CDR1 DFQATT and CDR2 SNEGSKA come from the germline V gene (reference sequence). CDR3 bases: TGCGGTGCTCGGACAGGAAATCAGCCCCAGCATTTT. Encoded protein: CGARTGNQPQHF.

The CDR3 region is CSARDPFRGYTGELFF. Here the CDR3 DNA reads TGCAGTGCTAGAGATCCTTTCAGGGGGTATACCGGGGAGCTGTTTTTT. The chain employs TRBV20-1 and TRBJ2-2; TRBD1 aligns across 7 bases. Germline trimming cut 0 bases from V and 5 bases from J; bases unmatched to any gene: 9. This CDR3 region has 16 residues. Germline lookup yields CDR1 DFQATT and CDR2 SNEGSKA (reference sequence).

As to this clonotype: A much larger clone lies a single base off, so this may be a read error. This chain links TRBV20-1 with TRBJ1-1; maybe TRBD1 (5 bases). CDR1 is DFQATT, CDR2 SNEGSKA, per germline (reference sequence). This CDR3 comprises 13 residues. V was pared by 4 bases and J by 5 bases, with 14 bases between. The CDR3 here is CSAKSPGGTEAFF. In DNA form, the CDR3 reads TGCAGTGCTAAGAGCCCCGGGGGGACTGAAGCTTTCTTT.

This clonotype was observed many times. The gene calls are TRBV27 and TRBJ1-2; D not resolved. Trimming removed 0 bases from V and 8 bases from J, with 13 bases in between. Per the germline V gene, CDR1 is MNHEY and CDR2 is SMNVEV (reference sequence). This CDR3 spans 14 amino acids. The CDR3 sequence is CASSLSHSYEGYTF. CDR3 nucleotide sequence: TGTGCCAGCAGTTTATCCCACAGCTATGAGGGCTACACCTTC.

Notes on this clonotype: This may come from a read error, since a much larger clone is one base off. V is TRBV20-1 and J is TRBJ1-1, with a tentative D call TRBD1 (5 bases). This CDR3 contains 13 residues. CDR1 and CDR2 from the germline V gene are DFQATT and SNEGSKA (reference sequence). CDR3 sequence: CSASRRGNTGAFF. For the CDR3, the DNA is TGCAGTGCTAGCAGAAGGGGAAACACTGGAGCTTTCTTT.

This clonotype has just a few counts. This chain connects TRBV2 to TRBJ1-3; D gene ambiguous. Trimming shortened V by 3 bases and J by 0 bases, and 6 bases separated the two germline ends. This CDR3 contains 14 residues. CDR1 is SNHLY, CDR2 FYNNEI, per germline. The CDR3 DNA is TGTGCCAGCAGTGAGTGGAACTCTGGAAACACCATATATTTT. Protein product: CASSEWNSGNTIYF.

The chain carries TRBV19 and TRBJ2-7; tentatively, D is TRBD2 (5 bases). The CDR3 covers 13 residues. The V end lost 6 bases, the J end lost 6 bases, and 15 bases lay between the germline ends. CDR1 and CDR2 (germline): LNHDA, SQIVND (reference sequence). Here the CDR3 DNA reads TGTGCCAGTAGCCCCGGACTCCCCTTCGAGCAGTACTTC. Its translation: CASSPGLPFEQYF.

The chain employs TRBV7-2 and TRBJ2-1, with 13 bases identical to TRBD2. The CDR3 has 19 amino acids. Germline CDR1 SGHTA, CDR2 FQGNSA. The junction had 11 bases not matched to a gene; V was cut back by 4 bases and J by 2 bases. The CDR3 reads CASSSQPLLAGGPYNEQFF. In DNA, the CDR3 is TGTGCCAGCAGCTCGCAACCACTACTAGCGGGAGGGCCCTACAATGAGCAGTTCTTC. Variable domain in full (rest from reference TRBV7-2 and TRBJ2-1): GAGVSQSPSNKVTEKGKDVELRCDPISGHTALYWYRQSLGQGLEFLIYFQGNSAPDKSGLPSDRFSAERTGGSVSTLTIQRTQQEDSAVYLCASSSQPLLAGGPYNEQFFGPGTRLTVL.

As regards this clonotype: Just one base apart from a much larger clone, this may be a read error. The chain is built from TRBV28 and TRBJ1-3, with TRBD1 matching over 7 bases. From germline, CDR1 is MDHEN and CDR2 SYDVKM. The CDR3 covers 16 residues. In nucleotides, the CDR3 is TGTGCCGGCAGTTTATTGCCAGGGGGTCCAGGAAACACCATATATTTT. Its translation: CAGSLLPGGPGNTIYF.

This chain links TRBV20-1 with TRBJ1-1; D is uncertain. Trimming took off 3 bases at V and 3 bases at J, with 17 bases between the two ends. This CDR3 comprises 15 residues. The germline gives CDR1 DFQATT, CDR2 SNEGSKA (reference sequence). CDR3: CSASGVRRIDTEAFF. The CDR3 DNA follows: TGCAGTGCTAGTGGGGTCAGAAGGATTGACACTGAAGCTTTCTTT.

This chain connects TRBV7-3 to TRBJ2-5; 9 nucleotides match TRBD2. Germline CDR1 SGHTA, CDR2 FQGTGA. Trimming removed 3 bases from V and 11 bases from J; junction bases left unmatched: 22. CDR3 length: 18 amino acids. The CDR3: CASSFLAGAPSSTDTQYF. DNA for the CDR3: TGTGCCAGCAGCTTCTTAGCGGGAGCGCCTTCTAGCACAGATACGCAGTACTTC.

As DNA, the CDR3 is TGCGCCAGCAGCCCCCAAGACTCTGGGCGCGGTTACGAGCAGTTCTTC. Residues: CASSPQDSGRGYEQFF. This chain links TRBV5-1 with TRBJ2-1; no clear D. CDR1 SGHRS and CDR2 YFSETQ come from the germline V gene. V lost 4 bases and J 10 bases, leaving 24 bases between the germline ends. The CDR3 is 16 amino acids. Looking up the rest from reference TRBV5-1 and TRBJ2-1 gives the full variable domain: KAGVTQTPRYLIKTRGQQVTLSCSPISGHRSVSWYQQTPGQGLQFLFEYFSETQRNKGNFPGRFSGRQFSNSRSEMNVSTLELGDSALYLCASSPQDSGRGYEQFFGPGTRLTVL.

Only a few counts were recorded for this clonotype. V and J are TRBV7-8 and TRBJ1-1, with D hard to call. The germline V and J ends were trimmed by 7 bases and 1 base, with 13 bases remaining between them. Germline CDR1 SGHVS, CDR2 FQNEAQ. The CDR3 extends over 14 amino acids. CDR3 coding DNA: TGTGCCAGCACCCCGTGGTGGGAGAACACTGAAGCTTTCTTT. The encoded protein is CASTPWWENTEAFF.

This clonotype was counted a few times. The rearrangement joins TRBV2 to TRBJ1-2, with TRBD1 matching over 7 bases. Germline loops: CDR1 SNHLY, CDR2 FYNNEI. The V and J ends lost 6 bases and 8 bases, in that order; junction bases with no gene match: 9. This CDR3 has 13 residues. CDR3 DNA: TGTGCCAGCAGCCCTGACAGGGTAGGGGGCTACACCTTC. Its translation is CASSPDRVGGYTF.